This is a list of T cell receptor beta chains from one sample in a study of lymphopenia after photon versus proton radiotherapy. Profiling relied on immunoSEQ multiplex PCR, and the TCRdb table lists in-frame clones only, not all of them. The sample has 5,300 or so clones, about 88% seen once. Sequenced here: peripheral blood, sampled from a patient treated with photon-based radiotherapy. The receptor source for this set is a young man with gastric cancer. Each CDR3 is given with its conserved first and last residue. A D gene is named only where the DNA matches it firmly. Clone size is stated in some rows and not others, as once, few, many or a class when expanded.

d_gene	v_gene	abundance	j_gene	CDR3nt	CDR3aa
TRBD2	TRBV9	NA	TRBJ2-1	TGTGCCACCTCCCGCGGGGGACCTAACAATGAGCAGTTCTTC	CATSRGGPNNEQFF
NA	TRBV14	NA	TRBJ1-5	TGTGCCAGCAGCCAGGCTTTAAGTCAGCCCCAGCATTTT	CASSQALSQPQHF
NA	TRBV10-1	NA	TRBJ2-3	TGCGCCACCAGCAATCATGACCGGGACACCTACACAGATACGCAGTATTTT	CATSNHDRDTYTDTQYF
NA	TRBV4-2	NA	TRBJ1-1	TGTGCCAGCAGCTTCCAGTTTACGTTTGGTGAAGCTTTCTTT	CASSFQFTFGEAFF
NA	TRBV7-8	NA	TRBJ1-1	TGTGCCAGCAGCTCAAATGGCCCCGACACTGAAGCTTTCTTT	CASSSNGPDTEAFF
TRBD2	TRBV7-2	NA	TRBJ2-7	TGTGCCAGCAGCTTAGCTGGAGCGGGAGTAAACGAGCAGTACTTC	CASSLAGAGVNEQYF
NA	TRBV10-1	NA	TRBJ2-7	TGCGCCAGCAGTGAGTCCGACGAGCAGTACTTC	CASSESDEQYF
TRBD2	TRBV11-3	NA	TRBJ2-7	TGTGCCAGCAGCTTCAACGGACTAGCGGGGTTCGAGCAGTACTTC	CASSFNGLAGFEQYF
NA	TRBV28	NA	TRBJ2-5	TGTGCCAGCAGTTCAGGGATGGAGACCCAGTACTTC	CASSSGMETQYF
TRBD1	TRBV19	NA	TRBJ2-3	TGTGCCAGCAACCAGGGGGCTAGCACAGATACGCAGTATTTT	CASNQGASTDTQYF
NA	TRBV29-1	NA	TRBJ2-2	TGCAGCGTTCCTACAACGAAGACGAACACCGGGGAGCTGTTTTTT	CSVPTTKTNTGELFF
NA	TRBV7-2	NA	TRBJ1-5	TGTGCCAGCAGCTTAGATCCGGGTCAGCCCCAGCATTTT	CASSLDPGQPQHF
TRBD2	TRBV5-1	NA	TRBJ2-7	TGCGCCAGCAGCTCAACTAGCGGAGGAACCTACGAGCAGTACTTC	CASSSTSGGTYEQYF
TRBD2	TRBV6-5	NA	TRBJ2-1	TGTGCCAGCAGTTACAAAATAGCGGGAGTGAATGAGCAGTTCTTC	CASSYKIAGVNEQFF
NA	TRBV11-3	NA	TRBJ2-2	TGTGCCAGCAGCCCTATCAGGGACAACACCGGGGAGCTGTTTTTT	CASSPIRDNTGELFF
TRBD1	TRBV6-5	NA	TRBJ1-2	TGTGCCAGCAGTTACTCGGGGACAGGGGGTGGCTATGGCTACACCTTC	CASSYSGTGGGYGYTF
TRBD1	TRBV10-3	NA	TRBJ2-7	TGTGCCATCAGTGACAACAGGGGAAATCGTATGTTAGAGCAGTACTTC	CAISDNRGNRMLEQYF
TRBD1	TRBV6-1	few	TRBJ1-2	TGTGCCAGCGGATGGGACAGGAGCTCCTATGGCTACACCTTC	CASGWDRSSYGYTF
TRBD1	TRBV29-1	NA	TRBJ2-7	TGCAGCGTGGCCGGGACAGGGGGCTTCGACGAGCAGTACTTC	CSVAGTGGFDEQYF
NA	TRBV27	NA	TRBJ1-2	TGTGCCAGCAGTTTACTTTCAGGTTATGGCTACACCTTC	CASSLLSGYGYTF
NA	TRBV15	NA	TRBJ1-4	TGTGCCACCAGCAGAGATCGGGGCAGGCAAAATGAAAAACTGTTTTTT	CATSRDRGRQNEKLFF
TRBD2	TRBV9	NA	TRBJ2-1	TGTGCCAGCAGCCCCCGGACTAGCGGACCCTACAATGAGCAGTTCTTC	CASSPRTSGPYNEQFF
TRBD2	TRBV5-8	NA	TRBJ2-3	TGTGCCAGCAGCCCGGGACTAGCGGGGAGAGATACGCAGTATTTT	CASSPGLAGRDTQYF
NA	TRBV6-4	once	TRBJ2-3	TGTGCCAGCAGTGACGGGAGTGCGACAGATACGCAGTATTTT	CASSDGSATDTQYF
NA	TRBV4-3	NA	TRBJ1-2	TGCGCCAGCAGCCAAGATTTAGGGTTCAACTATGGCTACACCTTC	CASSQDLGFNYGYTF
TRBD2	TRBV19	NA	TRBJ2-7	TGTGCCAGTAGTCAGCGGGGGGGGCTATACGAGCAGTACTTC	CASSQRGGLYEQYF